This T cell receptor beta chain derives from a study of blood T cell repertoires in COVID-19. The overall study: T cells, B-cell-depleted T cells, or PBMCs provided the cDNA or gDNA that served as material.

Authors' methods: How many nucleated cells were present was estimated from reference gene primer amplification. The protocol was immunoSEQ multiplex PCR, while the TCRdb copy is restricted to in-frame clones and leaves out a portion. V, J and clone size are taken as reported in that table, and D and trimming were inferred from the DNA itself. The sample yields about 89,000 clones, roughly 74% seen once. Trimming left V 6 bases short and J 5 bases short, with 19 bases between. Germline V CDR1 and CDR2: MNHEY, SVGAGI. There are 15 residues in the CDR3. Seattle participants joined during active infection and were tracked over time.

The chain uses TRBV6-5 and TRBJ2-5; D possibly corresponds to TRBD2 (6 bases). Sequenced material: peripheral blood. The TCR was taken from a man in his 70s with COVID-19, enrolled during active disease. Here the CDR3 DNA reads TGTGCCAGCAGACCCGGGACTCTCAATGGGGAGACCCAGTACTTC. Protein: CASRPGTLNGETQYF.